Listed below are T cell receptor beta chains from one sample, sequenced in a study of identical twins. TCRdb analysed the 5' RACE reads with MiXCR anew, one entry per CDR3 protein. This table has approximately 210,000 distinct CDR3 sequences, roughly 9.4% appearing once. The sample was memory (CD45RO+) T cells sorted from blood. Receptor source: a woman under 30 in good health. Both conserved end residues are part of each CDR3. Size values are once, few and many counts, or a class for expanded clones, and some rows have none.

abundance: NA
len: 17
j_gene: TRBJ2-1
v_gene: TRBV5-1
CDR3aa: CASSLGRGTSSANEQFF

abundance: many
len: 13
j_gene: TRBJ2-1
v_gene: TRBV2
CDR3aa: CASILLADNEQFF

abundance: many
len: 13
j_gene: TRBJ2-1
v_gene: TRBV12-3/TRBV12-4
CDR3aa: CASTLAGIDEQFF

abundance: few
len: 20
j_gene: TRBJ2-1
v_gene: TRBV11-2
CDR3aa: CASSFETDRGWFSSYNEQFF

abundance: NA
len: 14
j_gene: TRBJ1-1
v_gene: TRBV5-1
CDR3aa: CASSSKTSGTEAFF

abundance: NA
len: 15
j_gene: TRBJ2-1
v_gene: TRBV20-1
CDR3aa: CSASGTGGLYNEQFF

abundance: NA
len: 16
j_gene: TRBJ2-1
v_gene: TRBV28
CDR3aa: CASSSPGTRRYNEQFF

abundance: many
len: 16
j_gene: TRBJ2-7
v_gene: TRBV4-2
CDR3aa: CASSPQDYRTSYEQYF

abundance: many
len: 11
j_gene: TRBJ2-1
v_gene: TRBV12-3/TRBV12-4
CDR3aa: CASSLRDQQFF

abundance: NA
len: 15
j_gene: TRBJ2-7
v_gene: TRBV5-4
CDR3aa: CASSLAGLGTYEQYF

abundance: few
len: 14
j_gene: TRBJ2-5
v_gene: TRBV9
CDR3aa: CASSVEPSVETQYF

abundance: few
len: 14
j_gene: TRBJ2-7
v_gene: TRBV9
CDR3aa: CASSLRQNSYEQYF

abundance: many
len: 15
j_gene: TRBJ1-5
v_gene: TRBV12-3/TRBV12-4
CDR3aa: CASSLQGAAGQPQHF

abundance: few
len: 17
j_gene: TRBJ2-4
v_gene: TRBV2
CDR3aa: CASSPGWGREAKNIQYF

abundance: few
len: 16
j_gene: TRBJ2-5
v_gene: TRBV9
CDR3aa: CASSAWDSETIETQYF

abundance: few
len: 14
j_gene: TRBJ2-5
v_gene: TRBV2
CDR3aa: CASSPWDSQGTQYF

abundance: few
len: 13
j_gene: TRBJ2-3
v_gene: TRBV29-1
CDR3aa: CSVRQGGTDTQYF

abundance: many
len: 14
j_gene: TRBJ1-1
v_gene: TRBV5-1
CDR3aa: CASSPNGGYTEAFF

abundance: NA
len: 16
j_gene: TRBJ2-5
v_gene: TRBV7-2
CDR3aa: CASSRLGAGSQETQYF

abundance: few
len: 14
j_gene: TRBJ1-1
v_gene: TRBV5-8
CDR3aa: CASSLGTLSTEAFF

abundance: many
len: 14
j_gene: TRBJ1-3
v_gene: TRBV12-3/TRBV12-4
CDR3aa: CASTATGSGNTIYF

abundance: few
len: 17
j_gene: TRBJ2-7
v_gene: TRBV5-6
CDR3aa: CASSLLASGGSRGEQYF

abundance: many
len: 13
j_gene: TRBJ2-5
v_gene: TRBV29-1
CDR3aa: CSVEMDYETNQYF

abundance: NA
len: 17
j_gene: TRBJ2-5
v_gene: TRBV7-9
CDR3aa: CASSFWTGPGREETQYF

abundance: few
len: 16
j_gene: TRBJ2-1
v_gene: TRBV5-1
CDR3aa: CASSLDGRSSYNEQFF

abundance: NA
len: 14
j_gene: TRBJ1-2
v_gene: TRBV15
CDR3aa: CATSRDSRAYGYTF

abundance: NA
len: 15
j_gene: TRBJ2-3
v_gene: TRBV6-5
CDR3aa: CASSYSTSATDTQYF

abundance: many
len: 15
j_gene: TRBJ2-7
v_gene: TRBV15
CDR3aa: CATSRGGTGVIEQYF

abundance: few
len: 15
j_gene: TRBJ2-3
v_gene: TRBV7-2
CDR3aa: CASSLDGAGGYTQYF

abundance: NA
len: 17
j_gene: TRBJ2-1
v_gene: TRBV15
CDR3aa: CATSGGLAGGSYNEQFF

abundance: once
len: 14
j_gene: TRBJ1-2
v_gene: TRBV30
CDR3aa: CAWSPLGQGWGYTF

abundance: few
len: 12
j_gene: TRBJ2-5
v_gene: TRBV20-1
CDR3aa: CSAKTGGETQYF

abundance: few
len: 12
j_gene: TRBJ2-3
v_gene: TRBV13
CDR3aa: CASRTLGDTQYF

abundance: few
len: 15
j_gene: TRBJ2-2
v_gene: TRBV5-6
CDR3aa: CASSIRDRATGELFF

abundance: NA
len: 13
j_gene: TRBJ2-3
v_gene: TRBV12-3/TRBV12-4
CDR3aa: CASTNRGPDTQYF

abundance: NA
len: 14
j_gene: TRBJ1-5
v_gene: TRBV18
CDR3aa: CASSPGTPNQPQHF

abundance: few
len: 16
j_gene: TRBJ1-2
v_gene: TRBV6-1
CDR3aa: CASSPRAASVGYGYTF

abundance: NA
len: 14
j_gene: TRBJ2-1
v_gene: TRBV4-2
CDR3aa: CASSQRQGIDEQFF

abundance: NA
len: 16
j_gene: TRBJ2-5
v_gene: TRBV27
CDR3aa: CASSAGTALLRETQYF

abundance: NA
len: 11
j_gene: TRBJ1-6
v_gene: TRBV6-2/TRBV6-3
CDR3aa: CASRTDSPLHF

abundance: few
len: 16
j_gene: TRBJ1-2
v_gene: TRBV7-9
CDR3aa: CASSPTAGHLDYGYTF